This entry is about one TCR beta chain. This entry comes from a study of T cell responses to AZD1222 COVID-19 vaccine. Only in-frame clones appear in the TCRdb table, and some are missing; sequencing was by immunoSEQ multiplex PCR. The sample has approximately 100,000 clones; around 87% are singletons. Germline assignment: CDR1 GTSNPN and CDR2 SVGIG (reference sequence). V lost 2 bases and J 1 base, leaving 14 bases between the germline ends. CDR3 length: 15 residues. The chain combines TRBV30 with TRBJ2-5; TRBD1 might be the D (6 bases). Sequenced here: peripheral blood, sampled on day 0 of AZD1222 vaccination. The sequence came from an adult in good health. The CDR3 DNA sequence: TGTGCCTGGAGTTCACATCAGGGGCTCCAAGAGACCCAGTACTTC. Translation: CAWSSHQGLQETQYF.